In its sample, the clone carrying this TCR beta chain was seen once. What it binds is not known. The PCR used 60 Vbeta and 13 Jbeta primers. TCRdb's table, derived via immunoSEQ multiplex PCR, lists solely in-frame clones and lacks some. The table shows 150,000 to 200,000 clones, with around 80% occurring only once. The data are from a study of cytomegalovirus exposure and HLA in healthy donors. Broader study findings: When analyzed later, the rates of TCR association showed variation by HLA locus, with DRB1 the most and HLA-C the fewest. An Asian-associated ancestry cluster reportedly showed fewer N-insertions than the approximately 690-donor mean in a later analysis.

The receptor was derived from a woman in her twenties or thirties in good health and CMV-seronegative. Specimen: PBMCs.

In DNA, the CDR3 is TGCGCCAGCAGCCCCGCCCGGGTCGAAAACACCGGGGAGCTGTTTTTT. This encodes CASSPARVENTGELFF. This chain joins TRBV5-1 and TRBJ2-2; D unclear. V was cut by 4 bases and J by 2 bases, with 15 bases left in between. Germline V lookup: CDR1 SGHRS, CDR2 YFSETQ. The CDR3 sequence is 16 residues long.